Listed below are T cell receptor beta chains from one sample, sequenced in a study of shared T cell receptors in the human thymus. Repertoires were generated with immunoSEQ multiplex PCR, while TCRdb's copy carries only in-frame clones and drops some. Among 540,000 or so clones listed, approximately 78% were seen once. The same data also contributed to another study, on human thymus T cells.

Sequences were obtained from thymocytes. Every receptor here comes from a boy less than two years old with a congenital heart defect. Both conserved end residues are part of each CDR3.

v_call,j_call,cdr3_aa
TRBV14,TRBJ2-7,CASSQLRDSYEQYF
TRBV5-6,TRBJ1-1,CASSLRHENTEAFF
TRBV13,TRBJ1-2,CGTGDNYGYTF
TRBV11-2,TRBJ2-1,CASSLVRGSLRDEQFF
TRBV28,TRBJ2-7,CASSFTGQPNPLNEQYF
TRBV18,TRBJ2-3,CASSLLSTDTQYF
TRBV13,TRBJ2-5,CASSFNSGSASGGEQYF
TRBV6-1,TRBJ1-5,CASSGDRAQHF
TRBV6-5,TRBJ2-7,CASSGTSPYEQYF
TRBV12-5,TRBJ1-2,CASGLVPGRQLYYGYTF
TRBV7-6,TRBJ2-7,CASSVWDRGLLYEQYF
TRBV4-1,TRBJ1-1,CASSQKDRGPLNTEAFF
TRBV5-1,TRBJ2-1,CASSLPRTTPHNEQFF
TRBV5-5,TRBJ2-3,CASSPGSGTASTDTQYF
TRBV7-9,TRBJ2-6,CASSFNRASGANVLTF
TRBV14,TRBJ1-1,CASRPDRVNTEAFF
TRBV29-1,TRBJ2-3,CSVEGGRTDTQYF
TRBV10-3,TRBJ1-5,CAINDRGTNQPQHF
TRBV5-1,TRBJ2-2,CASSPVLRFPNTGELFF
TRBV25-1,TRBJ2-7,CASSAQGPYEQYF
TRBV30,TRBJ2-7,CALGGTGGSYEQYF
TRBV5-6,TRBJ1-2,CASSWTRREKNYGYTF
TRBV29-1,TRBJ2-1,CSVETTSGGAVYDEQFF
TRBV4-3,TRBJ2-7,CASSQGAGRLSSYEQYF
TRBV29-1,TRBJ2-1,CSALLGEGRGNEQFF
TRBV29-1,TRBJ2-7,CSGGSGSSYEQYF
TRBV29-1,TRBJ2-3,CSVVSRQAHTDTQYF
TRBV27,TRBJ2-7,CASSYRTSGNFHEQYF
TRBV5-6,TRBJ1-3,CASSLYRGRRGNTIYF
TRBV27,TRBJ1-4,CASSLSRAVPRGEKLFF